These 8 T cell receptor beta chains were sequenced from one sample in a study of a mutant IDH1 vaccine in newly diagnosed glioma. The table came from immunoSEQ multiplex PCR; TCRdb's copy has only in-frame clones and leaves some out. Here the sample spans about 67,000 clones, around 88% being singletons. The time point here: baseline, week 1 (first vaccination visit). The treatment was: pre-vaccination baseline after standard-of-care therapy. Sample: peripheral blood mononuclear cells (PBMCs), taken from a glioma patient treated with radiotherapy, temozolomide or both. Receptors originate from a woman between 18 and 29 years old with glioma. Some clones in this sample may be carry-over from other donors' samples.

The sample holds one count of this clone. This chain connects TRBV25-1 to TRBJ2-5; a possible D gene is TRBD2 (6 bases). The CDR3 covers 15 residues. Germline V gene data show CDR1 as MGHDK and CDR2 as SYGVNS. Trimming took 7 bases from V and 1 from J, leaving 16 bases between them. The DNA of the CDR3 is TGTGCCAGCACCCTGGGCTCGGGACTCCAAGAGACCCAGTACTTC. Translating it yields CASTLGSGLQETQYF.

The rearrangement joins TRBV30 to TRBJ2-7, with D possibly being TRBD2 (5 bases). The CDR3 runs to 14 residues. Deletions cut 3 bases from V and 3 bases from J, with 15 bases between. Germline V gives CDR1 GTSNPN, CDR2 SVGIG (reference sequence). CDR3 sequence (DNA): TGTGCCTGGAGCCCAACCGGGATAGACTACGAGCAGTACTTC. Protein sequence: CAWSPTGIDYEQYF.

This chain joins TRBV14 and TRBJ2-7, with D uncertain. The CDR3 has 14 amino acids. Germline lookup yields CDR1 SGHDN and CDR2 FVKESK. V was shortened by 4 bases and J by 2 bases, with 12 bases between the two germline ends. In nucleotides, the CDR3 is TGTGCCAGCAGCCCCCCAAACCGTCCCTACGAGCAGTACTTC. This translates into CASSPPNRPYEQYF.

The chain employs TRBV6-1 and TRBJ2-2; D is possibly TRBD1 (6 bases). Germline CDR1 and CDR2: MNHNS and SASEGT. This CDR3 spans 16 amino acids. V was pared by 2 bases and J by 1 base, with 11 bases between. Written as DNA, the CDR3 is TGTGCCAGCAGTGAACAGGGGCGACTGAACACCGGGGAGCTGTTTTTT. Its protein product is CASSEQGRLNTGELFF.

This clone was counted between two and nine times. The chain uses TRBV30 and TRBJ1-1; 8 bases line up with TRBD1. This CDR3 is 13 amino acids long. The germline CDR1 and CDR2 sequences are GTSNPN and SVGIG (reference sequence). The J segment lost 5 bases and the V segment lost 0 bases, leaving 2 bases of the junction unmatched. The CDR3 region is CAWSVQGDTEAFF. In DNA form, the CDR3 reads TGTGCCTGGAGTGTACAGGGGGATACTGAAGCTTTCTTT.

CDR3 protein: CAISESDGFSEAFF. The CDR3 coding sequence is TGTGCCATCAGTGAGTCCGACGGATTTTCTGAAGCTTTCTTT. The rearrangement links TRBV10-3 to TRBJ1-1; D unclear. The CDR3 runs to 14 residues. The germline gives CDR1 ENHRY, CDR2 SYGVKD. Trimming stripped 0 bases from V and 6 bases from J, with 11 bases between.

The chain joins TRBV10-2 to TRBJ2-7; tentatively, D is TRBD2 (5 bases). The germline gives CDR1 WSHSY, CDR2 SAAADI. V lost 7 bases, J lost 3 bases, and 7 bases lay in between. The CDR3 runs 11 residues. The DNA for the CDR3 is TGCGCCAGCACCGAGGGCTACGAGCAGTACTTC. It specifies CASTEGYEQYF.

The V and J genes are TRBV6-5 and TRBJ2-7; 7 bases match TRBD2. In germline, CDR1 is MNHEY, CDR2 SVGAGI. The CDR3 length is 15 residues. Trimming took 2 bases from V and 4 from J; bases not matched to a gene: 8. CDR3 amino acids: CASSYGAGPGYEQYF. CDR3 DNA sequence: TGTGCCAGCAGTTACGGAGCGGGGCCCGGTTACGAGCAGTACTTC.